The 7 T cell receptor beta chains below all came from one sample that was sequenced in a study of T-cell reconstitution after alpha-beta-depleted transplantation in children. Unique molecular identifiers were incorporated into the prepared TCRbeta library. TCRdb processed the PCR reads anew with MiXCR; each CDR3 protein has one entry. The data show fewer than 1 million distinct CDR3 sequences, roughly 15% seen once. Sequenced here: PBMCs, mostly from graft donor cells, sampled 360 days after TCRalphabeta/CD19-depleted stem cell transplant. The receptors derive from a male patient between 5 and 17 years old who had a stem cell transplant for acute lymphoblastic leukemia, so the T cells may come from the graft donor.

The chain has TRBV6-5 and TRBJ2-1; a weak D match, TRBD2 (8 bases). Trimming pared 2 bases from V and 4 bases from J, leaving 18 bases between. CDR3 length equals 17 residues. CDR1 is MNHEY and CDR2 is SVGAGI in the germline V gene. CDR3 sequence: CASSYTGGDSLYNEQFF. Here the CDR3 DNA reads TGTGCCAGCAGTTACACCGGGGGGGACAGCCTATACAATGAGCAGTTCTTC.

This clonotype was observed a handful of times. CDR3 coding DNA: TGTGCCAGCAGCCCATGGGACAGGGAGTACGAGCAGTACTTC. Residues: CASSPWDREYEQYF. The V call is TRBV9, the J call TRBJ2-7; TRBD1 matches 9 bases. Germline CDR1 reads SGDLS; CDR2 reads YYNGEE. The CDR3 extends over 14 amino acids. V shed 4 bases and J 4 bases; nucleotides not matched to a gene: 6.

This clonotype came up many times. This chain connects TRBV12-3 or TRBV12-4 to TRBJ2-2, with D uncertain. CDR3 length: 11 amino acids. V gave up 5 bases and J gave up 6 bases, with 4 bases separating them. CDR3 nucleotides: TGTGCCAGCAGTCCCCCCGGGGAGCTGTTTTTT. Its translation is CASSPPGELFF.

In its sample, this clonotype was seen a few times. The chain is built from TRBV12-3 or TRBV12-4 and TRBJ2-3, with D possibly being TRBD1 or TRBD2 (6 bases each). This CDR3 is built from 16 residues. Trimming stripped 1 base from V and 0 bases from J, with 11 bases between. The CDR3 DNA reads TGTGCCAGCAGTTTAGGAGCCGGGGGCAGCACAGATACGCAGTATTTT. Protein product: CASSLGAGGSTDTQYF.

The chain recombines TRBV7-7 with TRBJ2-5; 10 bases agree with TRBD2. Germline-derived CDR1 and CDR2 are SSHAT and FNYEAQ (reference sequence). CDR3 length equals 18 residues. The V segment lost 7 bases and the J segment 3 bases; nucleotides outside the gene matches: 17. Here the CDR3 reads CASTSQAAGLAVKETQYF. In nucleotides, the CDR3 is TGTGCCAGCACCTCGCAAGCTGCAGGACTAGCGGTGAAAGAGACCCAGTACTTC.

The rearrangement joins TRBV4-2 to TRBJ1-2; tentatively, D is TRBD1 (6 bases). The CDR3 is made up of 14 amino acids. V was pared by 4 bases and J by 8 bases, with 17 bases between. In germline, CDR1 is LGHNA, CDR2 YNFKEQ. The CDR3 region has the DNA TGTGCCAGCAGCCTACAGGGAGGAACTAACGGCTACACCTTC. It yields the protein CASSLQGGTNGYTF.

This clonotype was counted a few times. V and J are TRBV20-1 and TRBJ2-1, with TRBD2 matching over 8 bases. The germline gives CDR1 DFQATT, CDR2 SNEGSKA (reference sequence). Trimming removed 2 bases from V and 8 bases from J; junction bases left unmatched: 11. The CDR3 is 15 residues long. CDR3 DNA sequence: TGCAGTGCTAGATCAGTAAGCGGGAGATCGGATGAGCAGTTCTTC. Protein: CSARSVSGRSDEQFF.